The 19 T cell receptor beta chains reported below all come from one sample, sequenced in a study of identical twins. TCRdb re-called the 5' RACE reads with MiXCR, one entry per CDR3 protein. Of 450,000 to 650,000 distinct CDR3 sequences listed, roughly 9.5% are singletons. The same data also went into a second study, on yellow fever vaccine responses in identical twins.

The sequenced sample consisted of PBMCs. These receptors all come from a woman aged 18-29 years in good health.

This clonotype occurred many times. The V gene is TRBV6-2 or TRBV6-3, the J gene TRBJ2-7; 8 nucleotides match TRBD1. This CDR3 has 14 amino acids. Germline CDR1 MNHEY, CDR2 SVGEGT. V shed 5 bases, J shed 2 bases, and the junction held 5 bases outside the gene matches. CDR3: CASSRTGWPYEQYF. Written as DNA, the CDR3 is TGTGCCAGCAGTAGGACAGGGTGGCCCTACGAGCAGTACTTC.

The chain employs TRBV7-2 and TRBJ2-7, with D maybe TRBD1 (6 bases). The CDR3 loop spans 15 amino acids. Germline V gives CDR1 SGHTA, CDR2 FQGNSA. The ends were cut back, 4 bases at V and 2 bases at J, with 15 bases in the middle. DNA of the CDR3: TGTGCCAGCAGCTCTTCCGGGACATTAACCTACGAGCAGTACTTC. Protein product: CASSSSGTLTYEQYF.

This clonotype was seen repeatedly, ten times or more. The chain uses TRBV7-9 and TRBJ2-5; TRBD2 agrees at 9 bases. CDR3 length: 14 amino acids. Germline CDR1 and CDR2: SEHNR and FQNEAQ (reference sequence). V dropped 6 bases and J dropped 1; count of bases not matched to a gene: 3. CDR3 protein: CASSSSGTQETQYF. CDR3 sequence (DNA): TGTGCCAGCAGTTCTAGCGGGACCCAAGAGACCCAGTACTTC.

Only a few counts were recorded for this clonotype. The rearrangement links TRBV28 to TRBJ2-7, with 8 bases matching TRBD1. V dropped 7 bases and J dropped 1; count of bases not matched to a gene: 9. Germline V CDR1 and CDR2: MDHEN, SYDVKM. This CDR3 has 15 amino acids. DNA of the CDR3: TGTGCCAGCATTCGGACAGGGTGGAGGTCCTACGAGCAGTACTTC. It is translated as CASIRTGWRSYEQYF.

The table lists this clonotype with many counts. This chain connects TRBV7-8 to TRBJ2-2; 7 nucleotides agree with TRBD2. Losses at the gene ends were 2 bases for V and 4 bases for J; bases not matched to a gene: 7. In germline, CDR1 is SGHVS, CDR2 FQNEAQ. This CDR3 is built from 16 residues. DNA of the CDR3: TGTGCCAGCAGCTTACGCGGGGGACTCCCCACCGGGGAGCTGTTTTTT. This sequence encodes CASSLRGGLPTGELFF.

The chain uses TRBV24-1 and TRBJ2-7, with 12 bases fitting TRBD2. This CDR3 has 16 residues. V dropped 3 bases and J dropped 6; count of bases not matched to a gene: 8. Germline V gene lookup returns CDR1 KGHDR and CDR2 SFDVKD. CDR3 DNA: TGTGCCACCAGTGATCCTGGACTAGCGGGGAGTGGCGAGCAGTACTTC. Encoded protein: CATSDPGLAGSGEQYF.

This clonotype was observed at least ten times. The CDR3 is CASSSDRVGLAQYVSYNEQFF. CDR3 in DNA: TGTGCCAGCAGCAGTGACAGGGTGGGACTAGCGCAATACGTTTCCTACAATGAGCAGTTCTTC. This chain connects TRBV21-1 to TRBJ2-1; the D call of TRBD2 is as the table states it, not checked on the DNA. TRBV21-1 is a pseudogene. The CDR3 runs to 21 residues.

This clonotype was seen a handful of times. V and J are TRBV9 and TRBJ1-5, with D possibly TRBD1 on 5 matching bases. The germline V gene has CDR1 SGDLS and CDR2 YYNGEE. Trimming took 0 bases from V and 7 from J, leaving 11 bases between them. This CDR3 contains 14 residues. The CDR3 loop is CASSVGAGGQPQHF. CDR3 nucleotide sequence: TGTGCCAGCAGCGTAGGGGCGGGGGGACAGCCCCAGCATTTT.

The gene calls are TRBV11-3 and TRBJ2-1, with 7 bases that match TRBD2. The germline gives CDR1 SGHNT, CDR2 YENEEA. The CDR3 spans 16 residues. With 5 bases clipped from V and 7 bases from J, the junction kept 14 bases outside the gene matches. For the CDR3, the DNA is TGTGCCAGCAGCCCCAGGAGGGGCGTAGCGGGTAATGAGCAGTTCTTC. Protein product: CASSPRRGVAGNEQFF.

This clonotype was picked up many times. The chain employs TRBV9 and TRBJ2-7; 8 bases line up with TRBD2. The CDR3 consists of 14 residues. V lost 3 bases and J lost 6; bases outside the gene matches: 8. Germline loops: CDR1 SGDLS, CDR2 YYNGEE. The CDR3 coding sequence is TGTGCCAGCAGCGCCACGGGGGGGAATCTCGAGCAGTACTTC. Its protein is CASSATGGNLEQYF.

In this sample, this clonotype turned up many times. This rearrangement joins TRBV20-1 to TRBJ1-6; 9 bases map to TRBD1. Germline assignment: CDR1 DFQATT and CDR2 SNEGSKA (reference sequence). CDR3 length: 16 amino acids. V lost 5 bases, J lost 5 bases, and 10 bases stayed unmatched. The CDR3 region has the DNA TGCAGTGCTCCCGGGACAGGGAGATGGGATAATTCACCCCTCCACTTT. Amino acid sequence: CSAPGTGRWDNSPLHF.

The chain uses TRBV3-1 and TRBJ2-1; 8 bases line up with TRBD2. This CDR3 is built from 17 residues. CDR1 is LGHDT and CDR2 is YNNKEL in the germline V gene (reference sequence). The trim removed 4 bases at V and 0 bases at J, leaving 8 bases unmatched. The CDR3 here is CASSRAVAGSSYNEQFF. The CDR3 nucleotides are TGTGCCAGCAGCCGAGCCGTAGCGGGGAGCTCCTACAATGAGCAGTTCTTC.

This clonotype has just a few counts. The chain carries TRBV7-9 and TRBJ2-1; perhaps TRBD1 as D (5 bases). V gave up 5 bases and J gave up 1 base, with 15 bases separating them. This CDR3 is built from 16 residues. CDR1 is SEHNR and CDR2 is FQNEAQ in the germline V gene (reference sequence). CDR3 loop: CASSRKGVVSYNEQFF. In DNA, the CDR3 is TGTGCCAGCAGCCGAAAAGGGGTAGTGTCCTACAATGAGCAGTTCTTC.

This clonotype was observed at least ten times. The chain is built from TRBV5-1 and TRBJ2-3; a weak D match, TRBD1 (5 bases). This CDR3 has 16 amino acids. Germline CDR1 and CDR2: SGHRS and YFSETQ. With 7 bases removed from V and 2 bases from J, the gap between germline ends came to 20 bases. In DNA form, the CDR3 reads TGCGCCAGCGCTTCCAGGGAAGAGTTAGACACAGATACGCAGTATTTT. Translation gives CASASREELDTDTQYF.

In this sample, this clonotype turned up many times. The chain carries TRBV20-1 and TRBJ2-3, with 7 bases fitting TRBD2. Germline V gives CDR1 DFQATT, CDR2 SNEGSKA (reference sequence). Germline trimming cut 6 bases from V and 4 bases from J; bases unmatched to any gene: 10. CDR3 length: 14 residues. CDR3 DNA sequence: TGCAGTGCCCCGAGCGGGATCAGGGCAGATACGCAGTATTTT. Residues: CSAPSGIRADTQYF.

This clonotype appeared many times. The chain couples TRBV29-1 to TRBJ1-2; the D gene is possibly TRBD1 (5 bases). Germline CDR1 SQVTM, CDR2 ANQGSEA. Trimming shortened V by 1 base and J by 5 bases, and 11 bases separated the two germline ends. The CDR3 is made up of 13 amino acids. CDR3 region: CSVEGRVEYGYTF. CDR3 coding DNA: TGCAGCGTTGAAGGCAGGGTGGAGTATGGCTACACCTTC.

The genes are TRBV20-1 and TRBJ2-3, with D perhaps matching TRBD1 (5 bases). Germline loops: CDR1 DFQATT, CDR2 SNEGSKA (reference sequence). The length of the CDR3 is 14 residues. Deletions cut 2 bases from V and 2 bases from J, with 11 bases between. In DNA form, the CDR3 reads TGCAGTGCTAGACGGTCAGGGAACACAGATACGCAGTATTTT. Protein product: CSARRSGNTDTQYF.

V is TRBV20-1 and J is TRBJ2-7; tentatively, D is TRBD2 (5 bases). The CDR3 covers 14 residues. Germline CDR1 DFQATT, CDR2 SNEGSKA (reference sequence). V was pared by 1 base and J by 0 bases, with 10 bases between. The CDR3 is CSARGLATSYEQYF. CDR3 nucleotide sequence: TGCAGTGCTAGAGGGCTAGCCACCTCCTACGAGCAGTACTTC.

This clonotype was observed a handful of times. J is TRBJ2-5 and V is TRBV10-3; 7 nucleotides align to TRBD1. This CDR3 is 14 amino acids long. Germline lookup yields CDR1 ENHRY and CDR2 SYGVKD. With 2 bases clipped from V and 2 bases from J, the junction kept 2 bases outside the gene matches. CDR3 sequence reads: CAISEDRVQETQYF. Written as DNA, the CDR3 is TGTGCCATCAGTGAGGACAGGGTACAAGAGACCCAGTACTTC.